This T cell receptor (beta chain) was observed in a study of T-cell reconstitution after alpha-beta-depleted transplantation in children. Preparation of the TCRbeta library was carried out with unique molecular identifiers. MiXCR, applied by TCRdb to the PCR reads, yields one record per CDR3 protein. Of under 300,000 distinct CDR3 sequences detected, 11% appear once; the ten largest clones hold about a quarter. Looked up from germline, CDR1 is SGHRS and CDR2 is YFSETQ. The CDR3 has 15 amino acids. V was shortened by 7 bases and J by 0 bases, with 13 bases between the two germline ends. This clonotype was recorded many times.

This sequence joins TRBV5-1 and TRBJ1-4; D gene ambiguous. This material consisted of peripheral blood, taken 180 days after TCRalphabeta/CD19-depleted stem cell transplant. This TCR came from a male patient between 2 and 10 years old who had a stem cell transplant for chronic granulomatous disease, so the T cells may come from the graft donor. CDR3 protein: CASSSWGATNEKLFF. CDR3 in DNA: TGCGCCAGCTCCTCCTGGGGTGCAACTAATGAAAAACTGTTTTTT.